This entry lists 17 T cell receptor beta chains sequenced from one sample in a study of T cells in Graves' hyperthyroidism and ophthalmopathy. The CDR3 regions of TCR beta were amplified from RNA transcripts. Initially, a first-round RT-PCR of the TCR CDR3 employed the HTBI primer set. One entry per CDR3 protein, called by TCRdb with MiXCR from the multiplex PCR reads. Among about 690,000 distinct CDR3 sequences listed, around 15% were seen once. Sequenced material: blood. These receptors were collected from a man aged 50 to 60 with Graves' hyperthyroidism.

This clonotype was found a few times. DNA of the CDR3: TGTGCCAGCAGTTACGGGGGTTATGGCTACACCTTC. It is translated as CASSYGGYGYTF. The rearrangement uses TRBV6-5 and TRBJ1-2; tentative D call: TRBD1 (5 bases). V lost 2 bases and J 5 bases, leaving 6 bases between the germline ends. This CDR3 is built from 12 residues. Germline V gene lookup returns CDR1 MNHEY and CDR2 SVGAGI.

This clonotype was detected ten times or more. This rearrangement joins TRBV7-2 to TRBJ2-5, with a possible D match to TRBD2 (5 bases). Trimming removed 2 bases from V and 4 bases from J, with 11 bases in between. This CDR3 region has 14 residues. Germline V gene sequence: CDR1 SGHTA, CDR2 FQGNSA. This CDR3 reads CASSLRLGRETQYF. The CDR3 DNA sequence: TGTGCCAGCAGCTTAAGGCTAGGGAGAGAGACCCAGTACTTC.

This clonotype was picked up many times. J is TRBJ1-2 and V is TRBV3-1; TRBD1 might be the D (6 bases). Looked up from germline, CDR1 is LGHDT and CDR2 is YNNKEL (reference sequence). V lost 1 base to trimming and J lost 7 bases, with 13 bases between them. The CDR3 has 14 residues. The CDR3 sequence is CASSQVTGTTGYTF. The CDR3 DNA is TGTGCCAGCAGCCAAGTGACAGGTACGACTGGCTACACCTTC.

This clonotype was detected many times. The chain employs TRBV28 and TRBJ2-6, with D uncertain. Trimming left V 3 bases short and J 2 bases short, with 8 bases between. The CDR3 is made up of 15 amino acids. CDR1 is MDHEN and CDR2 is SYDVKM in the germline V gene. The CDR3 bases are TGTGCCAGCAGTTTGTCGGCTGCTGGGGCCAACGTCCTGACTTTC. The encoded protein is CASSLSAAGANVLTF.

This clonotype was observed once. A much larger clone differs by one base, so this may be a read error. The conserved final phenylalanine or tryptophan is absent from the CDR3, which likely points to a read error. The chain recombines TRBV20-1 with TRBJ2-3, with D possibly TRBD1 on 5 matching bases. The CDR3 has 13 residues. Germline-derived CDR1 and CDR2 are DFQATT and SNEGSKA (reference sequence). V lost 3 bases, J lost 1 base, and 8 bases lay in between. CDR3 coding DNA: TGCAGTGCTAGCGTAGGGGGCACAGATACGCAGTATTGT. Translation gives CSASVGGTDTQYC.

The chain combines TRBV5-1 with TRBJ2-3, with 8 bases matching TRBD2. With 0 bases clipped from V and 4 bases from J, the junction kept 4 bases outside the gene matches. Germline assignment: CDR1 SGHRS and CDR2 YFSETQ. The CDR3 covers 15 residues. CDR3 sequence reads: CASSLDSGKADTQYF. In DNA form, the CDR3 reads TGCGCCAGCAGCTTGGATAGCGGGAAGGCAGATACGCAGTATTTT. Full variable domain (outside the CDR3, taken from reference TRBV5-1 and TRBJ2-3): KAGVTQTPRYLIKTRGQQVTLSCSPISGHRSVSWYQQTPGQGLQFLFEYFSETQRNKGNFPGRFSGRQFSNSRSEMNVSTLELGDSALYLCASSLDSGKADTQYFGPGTRLTVL.

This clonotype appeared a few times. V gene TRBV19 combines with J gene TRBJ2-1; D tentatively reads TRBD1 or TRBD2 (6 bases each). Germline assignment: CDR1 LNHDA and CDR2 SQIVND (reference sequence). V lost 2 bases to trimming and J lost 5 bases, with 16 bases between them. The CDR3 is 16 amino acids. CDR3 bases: TGTGCCAGTAGTATAAAAAGGGGGGAGGCTCACAATGAGCAGTTCTTC. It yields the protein CASSIKRGEAHNEQFF. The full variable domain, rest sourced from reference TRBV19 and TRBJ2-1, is DGGITQSPKYLFRKEGQNVTLSCEQNLNHDAMYWYRQDPGQGLRLIYYSQIVNDFQKGDIAEGYSVSREKKESFPLTVTSAQKNPTAFYLCASSIKRGEAHNEQFFGPGTRLTVL.

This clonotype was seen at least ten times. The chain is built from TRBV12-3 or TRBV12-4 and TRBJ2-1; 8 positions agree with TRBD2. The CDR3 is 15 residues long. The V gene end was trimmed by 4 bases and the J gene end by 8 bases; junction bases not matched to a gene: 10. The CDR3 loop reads CASSSTGTSNDEQFF. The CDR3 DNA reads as TGTGCCAGCAGTTCAACCGGGACTAGTAACGATGAGCAGTTCTTC.

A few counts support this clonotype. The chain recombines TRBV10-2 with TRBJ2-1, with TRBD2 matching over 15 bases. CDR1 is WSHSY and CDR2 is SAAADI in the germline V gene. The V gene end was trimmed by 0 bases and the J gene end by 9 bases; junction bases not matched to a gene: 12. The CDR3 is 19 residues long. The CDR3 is CASSESRTSGRALTVEQFF. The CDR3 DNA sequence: TGCGCCAGCAGTGAGTCCCGGACTAGCGGGAGGGCCCTCACTGTTGAGCAGTTCTTC.

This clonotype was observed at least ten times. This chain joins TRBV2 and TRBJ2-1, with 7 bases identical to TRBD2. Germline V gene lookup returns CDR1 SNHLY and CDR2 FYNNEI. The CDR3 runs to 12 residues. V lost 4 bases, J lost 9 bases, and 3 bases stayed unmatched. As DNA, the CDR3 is TGTGCCAGCAGTGTTGTAGCGGGTGAGCAGTTCTTC. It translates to CASSVVAGEQFF.

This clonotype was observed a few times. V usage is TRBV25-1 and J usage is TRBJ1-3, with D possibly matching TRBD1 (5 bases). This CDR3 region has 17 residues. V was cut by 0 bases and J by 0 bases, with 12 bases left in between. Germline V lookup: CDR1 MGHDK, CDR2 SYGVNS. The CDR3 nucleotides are TGTGCCAGCAGTGAATACGGGGGGACCCACTCTGGAAACACCATATATTTT. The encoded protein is CASSEYGGTHSGNTIYF.

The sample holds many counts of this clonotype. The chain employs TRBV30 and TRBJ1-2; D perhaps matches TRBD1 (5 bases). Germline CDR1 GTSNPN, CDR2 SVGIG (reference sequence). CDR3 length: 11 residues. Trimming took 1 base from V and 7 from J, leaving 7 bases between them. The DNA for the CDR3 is TGTGCCTGGAGTGAGGGGTCTGGCTACACCTTC. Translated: CAWSEGSGYTF.

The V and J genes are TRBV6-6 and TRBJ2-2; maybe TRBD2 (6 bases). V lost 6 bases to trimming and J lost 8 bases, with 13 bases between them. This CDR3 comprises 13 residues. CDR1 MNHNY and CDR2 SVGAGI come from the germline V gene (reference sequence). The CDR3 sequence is CASRSPGVGELFF. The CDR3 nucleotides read TGTGCCAGCAGATCACCGGGGGTTGGGGAGCTGTTTTTT.

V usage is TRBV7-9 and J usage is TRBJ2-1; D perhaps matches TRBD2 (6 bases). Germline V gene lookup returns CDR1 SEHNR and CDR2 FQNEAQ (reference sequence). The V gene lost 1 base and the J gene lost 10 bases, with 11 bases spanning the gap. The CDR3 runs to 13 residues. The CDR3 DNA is TGTGCCAGCAGCTTAGGGGAGGTTGGGGAGCAGTTCTTC. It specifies CASSLGEVGEQFF.

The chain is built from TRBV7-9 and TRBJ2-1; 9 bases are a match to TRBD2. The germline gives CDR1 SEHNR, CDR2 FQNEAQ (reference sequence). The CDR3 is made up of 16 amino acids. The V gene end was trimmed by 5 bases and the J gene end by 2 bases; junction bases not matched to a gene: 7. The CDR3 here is CASSRGASGAYNEQFF. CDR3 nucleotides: TGTGCCAGCAGCAGAGGGGCTAGCGGGGCCTACAATGAGCAGTTCTTC.

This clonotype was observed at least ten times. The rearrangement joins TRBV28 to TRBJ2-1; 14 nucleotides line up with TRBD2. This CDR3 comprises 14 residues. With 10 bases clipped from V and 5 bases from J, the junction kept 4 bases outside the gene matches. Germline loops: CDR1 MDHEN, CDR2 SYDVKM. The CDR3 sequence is CAIPGLAGDNEQFF. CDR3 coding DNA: TGTGCCATCCCGGGACTAGCGGGAGACAATGAGCAGTTCTTC. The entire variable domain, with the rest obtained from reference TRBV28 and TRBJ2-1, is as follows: DVKVTQSSRYLVKRTGEKVFLECVQDMDHENMFWYRQDPGLGLRLIYFSYDVKMKEKGDIPEGYSVSREKKERFSLILESASTNQTSMYLCAIPGLAGDNEQFFGPGTRLTVL.

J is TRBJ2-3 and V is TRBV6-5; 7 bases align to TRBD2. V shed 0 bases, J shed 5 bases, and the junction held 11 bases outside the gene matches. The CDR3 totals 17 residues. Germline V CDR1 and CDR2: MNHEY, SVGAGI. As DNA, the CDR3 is TGTGCCAGCAGTTACTCTCCTGGCGGGAGAGTTAAAGATACGCAGTATTTT. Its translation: CASSYSPGGRVKDTQYF.